The T cell receptor beta chain under discussion was sequenced for a study of somatic mutations in cytotoxic T cells in rheumatoid arthritis (dated by TCRdb to 2017 to 2019). Regarding the complete study: Before any treatment started and right after they were diagnosed, patients gave peripheral blood samples (roughly 31 ml EDTA). Some T-cell populations stained with V beta antibodies were sorted by flow on a FACSAria II or Sony SH800 to nearly 100% purity, with sorted V beta1+ cells additionally subjected to TCRB sequencing. The median ages of the patient and control groups were essentially identical. TCRB deep sequencing covered approximately 64 patients with rheumatoid arthritis along with 20 healthy controls. To characterize clonality, the study used TCRB deep sequencing while asking whether somatic mutations are carried by expanded CD8+ T-cell clones in newly diagnosed, untreated rheumatoid arthritis. Results the study describes overall, beyond this receptor: There was no significant difference in CD8+ T-cell clonality between rheumatoid arthritis patients and age-matched healthy controls. In 8 out of 65 patients, more than 20% of CD8+ cells belonged to the largest CD8+ clone, while several identical CD8+ TCRB sequences were shared between blood and synovial fluid. The antigen targets of the expanded CD8+ clones were unknown, and absence from virus-specific databases did not rule out viral specificity. CD8+ clonality increased with age in patients (Spearman r ≈ 0.46) but not in healthy controls. The finding that TRBV07 was slightly underrepresented in patients was left unadjusted for multiple comparisons.

Positive magnetic bead selection on an AutoMACS was used to isolate CD4+ and CD8+ cells, with flow cytometry used to check purity. Initial screening for clonal expansions relied on flow cytometry with a TCR V beta antibody panel, after which sorted CD8+ fractions underwent TCRB deep sequencing for characterization. Peripheral blood mononuclear cells were obtained using density gradient separation with Ficoll-Paque PLUS. DNA was extracted from CD4-enriched, CD8-enriched or PBMC samples with Nucleospin Tissue or Tissue XS kits and quantified with a Qubit 2.0 fluorometer. Sequencing of TCRB CDR3 was done on genomic DNA with the immunoSEQ assay. In the paper's pipeline: When patient CD8+ clones exceeding 1% were checked against published virus-specific TCRB sequences, only a few matched. Analyses were restricted to productive TCRB rearrangements. Defining a clone by its unique TCRB CDR3 sequence, the study calculated clonality as a productive clonality index derived from Shannon entropy. Repertoire overlap for a pair of samples was computed from each clone's template counts relative to total templates per sample. A correlation with a Spearman r of more than 0.6 was found between V-gene usage by flow cytometry and V-gene usage by TCRB sequencing. TCRdb took this table from immuneACCESS and kept in-frame rearrangements with V and J called. Such tables lack part of the clones; where checked against another copy, unresolved V genes explain under half of the gap, and the rest is unexplained. From that table come the V and J calls and clone size; the DNA was used to work out D and trimming. This sample is represented by around 20,000 clones; 65% to 70% of them were singletons. The ten top clones hold about 20% of the sample.

Turning to this clone: There is no known antigen for this receptor. Base quality data are lacking; no much larger clone is found one base away.

The CDR3 covers 15 residues, taking in both the cysteine and the phenylalanine. Only CDR3 DNA is held: 45 bases, read in frame from base 1. The junction carries 9 bases between V and J, which are trimmed by 1 base and 2 bases respectively. As encoded in the germline V gene, CDR1 is MNHEY while CDR2 is SVGAGI. The sequenced sample was CD8+ T cells sorted from blood. This TCR was recovered from an adult with rheumatoid arthritis. Rearrangement joined TRBV6-5 to TRBJ2-1, with the D call perhaps TRBD1 or TRBD2, each one matching 5 bases. CDR3 loop: CASSYLGEAYNEQFF. At the DNA level, the sequence is TGTGCCAGCAGTTACTTGGGGGAAGCCTACAATGAGCAGTTCTTC.